This passage covers 28 T cell receptor beta chains from one sample sequenced in a study of blood T cell repertoires in COVID-19 (TCRdb year 2020). The library was generated by the immunoSEQ multiplex PCR assay. The table was pulled from immuneACCESS by TCRdb, which kept in-frame rearrangements only. Such tables lose some clones; where checked, under half of the loss comes from unresolved V genes, and the rest has no known cause. This sample gives some 220,000 clones in total; around 89% of them show up just once. Together, the top ten hold around 3.2% of the sample. Sequenced sample: PBMCs or T cells enriched from blood (not recorded which). These receptors came from a woman aged 18-29 years in a cohort exposed to, infected with or recovered from COVID-19 (not recorded which).

This clone was seen a single time. The rearrangement joins TRBV6-6 to TRBJ1-2, with TRBD1 as a possible D gene (6 bases). CDR3 length: 13 residues. Trimming took 6 bases from V and 8 from J, leaving 16 bases between them. CDR1 and CDR2 (germline): MNHNY, SVGAGI (reference sequence). The CDR3 DNA is TGTGCCAGCAGCCATAACAGGGACGGGGGCTACACCTTC. Translation gives CASSHNRDGGYTF.

The rearrangement uses TRBV3-1 (or the pseudogene TRBV3-2) and TRBJ2-7; D is perhaps TRBD1 (6 bases). This CDR3 has 13 amino acids. Germline CDR1 LGHDT, CDR2 YNNKEL (reference sequence). V lost 3 bases, J lost 6 bases, and 12 bases lay in between. In DNA form, the CDR3 reads TGTGCCAGCAGCCACCCCAGGGGAAGCGAGCAGTACTTC. Amino acids: CASSHPRGSEQYF.

This clone was seen only once. The chain joins TRBV6-5 to TRBJ2-7; 9 nucleotides match TRBD1. The CDR3 covers 15 residues. Germline CDR1 MNHEY, CDR2 SVGAGI. V was pared by 2 bases and J by 4 bases, with 6 bases of the junction left unmatched. CDR3 amino acids: CASSYARQGEYEQYF. The CDR3, as DNA: TGTGCCAGCAGTTACGCCCGACAGGGGGAGTACGAGCAGTACTTC.

The chain couples TRBV7-3 to TRBJ2-1; D remains ambiguous. Germline V gene lookup returns CDR1 SGHTA and CDR2 FQGTGA. The CDR3 loop spans 13 amino acids. Trimming shortened V by 3 bases and J by 8 bases, and 11 bases separated the two germline ends. This CDR3 is CASSFVPLDEQFF. The CDR3 region has the DNA TGTGCCAGCAGCTTCGTCCCCCTCGATGAGCAGTTCTTC. Drawing the rest from reference TRBV7-3 and TRBJ2-1, the complete variable domain is GAGVSQTPSNKVTEKGKYVELRCDPISGHTALYWYRQSLGQGPEFLIYFQGTGAADDSGLPNDRFFAVRPEGSVSTLKIQRTERGDSAVYLCASSFVPLDEQFFGPGTRLTVL.

This chain connects TRBV18 to TRBJ1-5, with D hard to call. The V gene's germline CDR1 is KGHSH and CDR2 LQKENI. V was clipped by 5 bases and J by 2 bases, with 10 bases between them. The CDR3 extends over 14 amino acids. The CDR3 protein is CASSNDRGNQPQHF. The CDR3 DNA follows: TGTGCCAGCTCAAACGACCGGGGCAATCAGCCCCAGCATTTT.

Turning to this clone: At one boundary the junction diverges from the germline segment, which might be a read error. The chain is built from TRBV6-5 and TRBJ2-2; D not resolved. CDR3 size: 15 residues. From germline, CDR1 is MNHEY and CDR2 SVGAGI. The CDR3 DNA reads as TGTGCCAGCCGTTATCAACAGTCGAACACCGGGGAGCTGTTTTTT. Amino acids: CASRYQQSNTGELFF.

V gene TRBV29-1 combines with J gene TRBJ1-2, with D maybe TRBD1 (6 bases). V shed 8 bases and J shed 0 bases, with 22 bases lying between them. The CDR3 has 16 residues. The germline CDR1 and CDR2 sequences are SQVTM and ANQGSEA. In DNA, the CDR3 is TGCAGCCTACGGAATTACCCCGACAGGACTAACTATGGCTACACCTTC. This gives the protein CSLRNYPDRTNYGYTF.

This rearrangement joins TRBV5-5 to TRBJ1-4; D perhaps matches TRBD1 (6 bases). Germline assignment: CDR1 SGHKS and CDR2 YYEKEE (reference sequence). V shed 0 bases and J shed 0 bases, with 9 bases lying between them. This CDR3 has 16 residues. The CDR3, as DNA: TGTGCCAGCAGCTTGGTGGGGACACCAACTAATGAAAAACTGTTTTTT. Its translation: CASSLVGTPTNEKLFF.

V is TRBV4-1 and J is TRBJ1-1; D not resolved. V lost 1 base and J 3 bases, leaving 6 bases between the germline ends. This CDR3 comprises 13 residues. CDR1 is MGHRA and CDR2 is YSYEKL in the germline V gene. The CDR3 DNA is TGCGCCAGCAGCCAAGTTCGAGACACTGAAGCTTTCTTT. Encoded protein: CASSQVRDTEAFF.

The chain has TRBV3-1 (or the pseudogene TRBV3-2) and TRBJ1-2; D is undetermined. Deletions cut 0 bases from V and 5 bases from J, with 7 bases between. Germline loops: CDR1 LGHDT, CDR2 YNNKEL (reference sequence). The length of the CDR3 is 13 residues. The CDR3 DNA follows: TGTGCCAGCAGCCAAGAGCGGATTTATGGCTACACCTTC. It is translated as CASSQERIYGYTF.

The chain is built from TRBV24-1 and TRBJ1-1; no reliable D call. The CDR3 spans 13 residues. Trimming cost V 6 bases and J 6 bases, with 13 bases left between them. Germline V gives CDR1 KGHDR, CDR2 SFDVKD. CDR3 in DNA: TGTGCCACCAGTAGCCCCTACTACGCTGAAGCTTTCTTT. Its translation is CATSSPYYAEAFF.

This rearrangement joins TRBV15 to TRBJ1-5, with TRBD1 as a possible D gene (5 bases). Germline CDR1 LNHNV, CDR2 YYDKDF (reference sequence). The length of the CDR3 is 14 residues. The ends were cut back, 9 bases at V and 0 bases at J, with 12 bases in the middle. The CDR3 is CATRGDSSNQPQHF. CDR3 nucleotides: TGTGCCACACGGGGGGATAGTAGCAATCAGCCCCAGCATTTT.

CDR3 DNA: TGTGCCATCGGCAGGGGCTACGGCTACACCTTC. As protein: CAIGRGYGYTF. V gene TRBV10-3 combines with J gene TRBJ1-2, with D tentatively TRBD1 (6 bases). Trimming pared 8 bases from V and 8 bases from J, leaving 12 bases between. CDR1 and CDR2 (germline): ENHRY, SYGVKD. This CDR3 contains 11 residues.

This clone was recorded once. The gene calls are TRBV28 and TRBJ1-1; D might be TRBD1 (6 bases). CDR1 is MDHEN and CDR2 is SYDVKM in the germline V gene. Trimming stripped 2 bases from V and 0 bases from J, with 7 bases between. CDR3 size: 14 residues. The CDR3 nucleotides are TGTGCCAGCAGTTTAACAGGGCTGAACACTGAAGCTTTCTTT. This encodes CASSLTGLNTEAFF. The full variable domain, completed using reference TRBV28 and TRBJ1-1, is DVKVTQSSRYLVKRTGEKVFLECVQDMDHENMFWYRQDPGLGLRLIYFSYDVKMKEKGDIPEGYSVSREKKERFSLILESASTNQTSMYLCASSLTGLNTEAFFGQGTRLTVV.

This chain links TRBV18 with TRBJ2-1; 9 positions agree with TRBD2. Germline CDR1 and CDR2: KGHSH and LQKENI. This CDR3 has 16 amino acids. The ends lost 0 bases at V and 6 bases at J; junction bases unmatched: 6. The CDR3 spells CASSPPGTSRSNEQFF. The DNA of the CDR3 is TGTGCCAGCTCACCACCTGGGACTAGCAGATCCAATGAGCAGTTCTTC.

The chain links TRBV13 to TRBJ2-7; D remains unclear. Trimming pared 0 bases from V and 7 bases from J, leaving 10 bases between. Germline CDR1 PRHDT, CDR2 FYEKMQ (reference sequence). The CDR3 has 13 amino acids. The CDR3 sequence: CASSLGISLEQYF. Written as DNA, the CDR3 is TGTGCCAGCAGCTTAGGGATTAGCTTGGAGCAGTACTTC.

The chain uses TRBV2 and TRBJ1-1; 8 bases line up with TRBD1. Losses at the gene ends were 5 bases for V and 3 bases for J; bases not matched to a gene: 5. Germline V gene lookup returns CDR1 SNHLY and CDR2 FYNNEI. There are 14 residues in the CDR3. Here the CDR3 reads CASSRQGKYTEAFF. In DNA, the CDR3 is TGTGCCAGCAGTCGACAGGGGAAGTACACTGAAGCTTTCTTT.

The V gene is TRBV6-2 or TRBV6-3, the J gene TRBJ2-3; D might be TRBD1 (6 bases). V dropped 4 bases and J dropped 2 bases, with 13 bases sitting between them. The CDR3 covers 15 residues. Per the germline V gene, CDR1 is MNHEY and CDR2 is SVGEGT. The CDR3 nucleotides are TGTGCCAGCAGTTCCCCTACAGGGTCCACAGATACGCAGTATTTT. This sequence encodes CASSSPTGSTDTQYF.

In DNA, the CDR3 is TGTGCCAGCAGTCGCAAGTGGAGGGAGGGAGAGACCCAGTACTTC. This gives the protein CASSRKWREGETQYF. The chain recombines TRBV14 with TRBJ2-5; 7 bases are a match to TRBD2. The germline gives CDR1 SGHDN, CDR2 FVKESK. The CDR3 is 15 residues long. The J segment lost 4 bases and the V segment lost 6 bases, leaving 11 bases of the junction unmatched. Variable domain in full (rest from reference TRBV14 and TRBJ2-5): EAGVTQFPSHSVIEKGQTVTLRCDPISGHDNLYWYRRVMGKEIKFLLHFVKESKQDESGMPNNRFLAERTGGTYSTLKVQPAELEDSGVYFCASSRKWREGETQYFGPGTRLLVL.

Only one count was recorded for this clone. V usage is TRBV7-9 and J usage is TRBJ1-5, with 7 bases aligning to TRBD1. J lost 2 bases, V lost 5 bases, and 6 bases had no gene match. Germline V CDR1 and CDR2: SEHNR, FQNEAQ (reference sequence). This CDR3 comprises 15 residues. DNA for the CDR3: TGTGCCAGCAGCCGTGACAGGGTTGGCAATCAGCCCCAGCATTTT. Protein sequence: CASSRDRVGNQPQHF.

The chain uses TRBV7-8 and TRBJ2-7, with a weak D call TRBD1 (5 bases). This CDR3 is built from 16 residues. Trimming cost V 5 bases and J 2 bases, with 19 bases left between them. The germline CDR1 and CDR2 sequences are SGHVS and FQNEAQ. CDR3 residues: CASSLEVGQGAYEQYF. The DNA of the CDR3 is TGTGCCAGCAGCCTAGAGGTTGGGCAGGGCGCCTACGAGCAGTACTTC.

This chain links TRBV10-3 with TRBJ1-2; D unclear. The germline V and J ends were trimmed by 0 bases and 14 bases, with 13 bases remaining between them. This CDR3 has 12 residues. The germline CDR1 and CDR2 sequences are ENHRY and SYGVKD. CDR3: CAISESSSLSTF. In DNA form, the CDR3 reads TGTGCCATCAGTGAGTCGAGCTCGTTGTCTACCTTC.

The rearrangement uses TRBV9 and TRBJ1-2; perhaps TRBD1 as D (5 bases). V dropped 0 bases and J dropped 3 bases, with 9 bases sitting between them. Germline values: CDR1 SGDLS, CDR2 YYNGEE. The CDR3 sequence is 14 residues long. CDR3 amino acids: CASSVGGDDYGYTF. The CDR3 DNA follows: TGTGCCAGCAGCGTAGGCGGGGACGACTATGGCTACACCTTC. Supplemented by reference TRBV9 and TRBJ1-2, the full variable domain reads DSGVTQTPKHLITATGQRVTLRCSPRSGDLSVYWYQQSLDQGLQFLIQYYNGEERAKGNILERFSAQQFPDLHSELNLSSLELGDSALYFCASSVGGDDYGYTFGSGTRLTVV.

The J gene is TRBJ2-7, the V gene TRBV6-5, with 7 nucleotides matching TRBD2. CDR1 MNHEY and CDR2 SVGAGI come from the germline V gene. The ends lost 6 bases at V and 6 bases at J; junction bases unmatched: 2. The CDR3 totals 11 residues. The CDR3 DNA reads TGTGCCAGCAGGCGGGGGTCCGAGCAGTACTTC. Its protein is CASRRGSEQYF.

The chain combines TRBV5-5 with TRBJ2-5; tentatively, D is TRBD1 (6 bases). The germline V gene has CDR1 SGHKS and CDR2 YYEKEE (reference sequence). V dropped 4 bases and J dropped 1 base, with 8 bases sitting between them. This CDR3 is built from 13 residues. The CDR3 is CASSPDSQETQYF. CDR3 nucleotides: TGTGCCAGCAGCCCGGACAGCCAAGAGACCCAGTACTTC. Looking up the rest from reference TRBV5-5 and TRBJ2-5 gives the full variable domain: DAGVTQSPTHLIKTRGQQVTLRCSPISGHKSVSWYQQVLGQGPQFIFQYYEKEERGRGNFPDRFSARQFPNYSSELNVNALLLGDSALYLCASSPDSQETQYFGPGTRLLVL.

On this clone itself: A read error may account for a junction end that differs from germline. This sequence joins TRBV10-1 and TRBJ2-1, with 8 bases aligning to TRBD2. Germline V lookup: CDR1 WNHNN, CDR2 SYGVQD (reference sequence). The CDR3 extends over 15 amino acids. The CDR3 bases are TGCGCCAGCAGTGATTACCGGGGGGGCTACTATGAGCAGTTCTTC. It encodes CASSDYRGGYYEQFF.

Turning to this clone: In the same sample, other DNA sequences code for this CDR3. This chain connects TRBV18 to TRBJ1-2; 7 bases map to TRBD1. V shed 6 bases and J 3 bases; nucleotides not matched to a gene: 4. Germline CDR1 reads KGHSH; CDR2 reads LQKENI. The CDR3 covers 13 residues. CDR3 loop: CASSRQGDYGYTF. The CDR3 DNA reads TGTGCCAGCTCCCGCCAGGGGGACTATGGCTACACCTTC.

The rearrangement joins TRBV5-1 to TRBJ1-2, with D unclear. V shed 4 bases and J shed 4 bases, with 8 bases lying between them. Germline V CDR1 and CDR2: SGHRS, YFSETQ. The CDR3 has 12 amino acids. The CDR3 DNA sequence: TGCGCCAGCAGCCCGGGAGTCTATGGCTACACCTTC. It translates to CASSPGVYGYTF.